This TCR beta chain is drawn from a study of T cell responses to AZD1222 COVID-19 vaccine. General observations from the study: Two AZD1222 administrations were followed by greater Spike-specific TCR breadth and depth. Unmutated variant regions are reportedly the target of nearly half of TCRs that are spike-specific.

About this clone: Its antigen is unidentified.

This table comes from immunoSEQ multiplex PCR, and its TCRdb copy is limited to in-frame clones, with some not included. The repertoire holds about 99,000 clones, with around 92% as singletons. The CDR3 spans 13 residues. V was cut by 5 bases and J by 2 bases, with 13 bases left in between. The germline V gene encodes CDR1 DFQATT and CDR2 SNEGSKA (reference sequence). The chain links TRBV20-1 to TRBJ2-7, with D tentatively TRBD2 (5 bases). The clonotype originates from an adult in good health. Sample: peripheral blood, taken on day 0 of AZD1222 vaccination. Written as DNA, the CDR3 is TGCAGTGCTCGTGGACTGGCGACCTACGAGCAGTACTTC. It yields the protein CSARGLATYEQYF.